This is a list of T cell receptor beta chains from one sample in a study of T-cell reconstitution after alpha-beta-depleted transplantation in children. In TCRdb, the PCR reads were re-called with MiXCR into one record per CDR3 protein. The repertoire holds 4,200 or so distinct CDR3 sequences, with roughly a quarter as singletons. This material consisted of PBMCs, mostly from graft donor cells, taken 60 days after TCRalphabeta/CD19-depleted stem cell transplant. The receptors come from a boy less than two years old who had a stem cell transplant for acute myeloid leukemia, so the T cells may come from the graft donor. The CDR3 runs from the conserved cysteine through the conserved F or W. A D gene is named only where the DNA matches it firmly. Clone sizes are given selectively: once, few, many, or a class where the clone is expanded.

j_gene: TRBJ1-3; abundance: many; d_gene: .; v_gene: TRBV28; CDR3aa: CAIKRGRGNTIYF; CDR3nt: TGTGCCATTAAGCGGGGCCGTGGAAACACCATATATTTT
j_gene: TRBJ2-7; abundance: many; d_gene: TRBD1; v_gene: TRBV29-1; CDR3aa: CSAEDRVTYEQYF; CDR3nt: TGCAGCGCCGAGGACAGGGTAACCTACGAGCAGTACTTC
j_gene: TRBJ1-1; abundance: many; d_gene: .; v_gene: TRBV15; CDR3aa: CATSRAHTEAFF; CDR3nt: TGTGCCACCAGCAGAGCGCACACTGAAGCTTTCTTT
j_gene: TRBJ1-2; abundance: medium-sized; d_gene: .; v_gene: TRBV20-1; CDR3aa: CSARRGNLIYGYTF; CDR3nt: TGCAGTGCTAGGAGGGGGAACCTTATCTATGGCTACACCTTC
j_gene: TRBJ2-7; abundance: many; d_gene: TRBD2; v_gene: TRBV19; CDR3aa: CASSIREGYEQYF; CDR3nt: TGTGCCAGTAGTATCAGGGAGGGGTACGAGCAGTACTTC
j_gene: TRBJ2-2; abundance: many; d_gene: .; v_gene: TRBV30; CDR3aa: CASTGFGTGELFF; CDR3nt: TGTGCCTCAACAGGTTTTGGGACCGGGGAGCTGTTTTTT
j_gene: TRBJ2-1; abundance: many; d_gene: TRBD1; v_gene: TRBV20-1; CDR3aa: CSAREWDREYEQFF; CDR3nt: TGCAGTGCTAGAGAATGGGACAGGGAATACGAGCAGTTCTTC
j_gene: TRBJ2-1; abundance: many; d_gene: .; v_gene: TRBV12-3/TRBV12-4; CDR3aa: CASSFLQGPHNEQFF; CDR3nt: TGTGCCAGCAGTTTTCTGCAGGGTCCCCACAATGAGCAGTTCTTC
j_gene: TRBJ1-3; abundance: .; d_gene: .; v_gene: TRBV5-1; CDR3aa: CASSFWGPSSGNTIYF; CDR3nt: TGCGCCAGCAGCTTTTGGGGTCCGAGCTCTGGAAACACCATATATTTT
j_gene: TRBJ1-6; abundance: many; d_gene: .; v_gene: TRBV7-9; CDR3aa: CASSSSLYSPLHF; CDR3nt: TGTGCCAGCAGCTCCTCCTTGTATTCACCCCTCCACTTT
j_gene: TRBJ2-1; abundance: many; d_gene: .; v_gene: TRBV2; CDR3aa: CASRDYHYNEQFF; CDR3nt: TGTGCCAGCAGGGACTACCATTACAATGAGCAGTTCTTC
j_gene: TRBJ2-5; abundance: medium-sized; d_gene: .; v_gene: TRBV5-1; CDR3aa: CASSVGETQYF; CDR3nt: TGCGCCAGCAGCGTAGGCGAGACCCAGTACTTC
j_gene: TRBJ1-5; abundance: .; d_gene: .; v_gene: TRBV5-3; CDR3aa: CAESWGTHDALCSNQPQHF; CDR3nt: TGTGCAGAATCTTGGGGGACTCATGATGCACTGTGTAGCAATCAGCCCCAGCATTTT
j_gene: TRBJ1-5; abundance: few; d_gene: .; v_gene: TRBV10-3; CDR3aa: CAISESTPLLAQHF; CDR3nt: TGTGCCATCAGTGAGTCGACGCCCTTATTAGCCCAGCATTTT
j_gene: TRBJ2-7; abundance: medium-sized; d_gene: .; v_gene: TRBV3-1; CDR3aa: CASSQVMGGRGRSYEQYF; CDR3nt: TGTGCCAGCAGCCAAGTCATGGGGGGGCGGGGACGCTCCTACGAGCAGTACTTC
j_gene: TRBJ1-1; abundance: medium-sized; d_gene: .; v_gene: TRBV6-5; CDR3aa: CASSYPGGTEAFF; CDR3nt: TGTGCCAGCAGTTACCCGGGCGGCACTGAAGCTTTCTTT
j_gene: TRBJ1-1; abundance: many; d_gene: .; v_gene: TRBV6-5; CDR3aa: CASSLLVNTEAFF; CDR3nt: TGTGCCAGCAGTTTATTGGTAAACACTGAAGCTTTCTTT
j_gene: TRBJ2-5; abundance: many; d_gene: .; v_gene: TRBV24-1; CDR3aa: CATSDGRLQETQYF; CDR3nt: TGTGCCACCAGTGATGGACGGTTACAAGAGACCCAGTACTTC
j_gene: TRBJ1-5; abundance: medium-sized; d_gene: .; v_gene: TRBV7-9; CDR3aa: CASSLGGGVDSNQPQHF; CDR3nt: TGTGCCAGCAGCTTAGGTGGGGGGGTGGATAGCAATCAGCCCCAGCATTTT
j_gene: TRBJ2-7; abundance: .; d_gene: .; v_gene: TRBV28; CDR3aa: CASSLGLEFSYEQYF; CDR3nt: TGTGCCAGCAGTTTAGGGCTCGAGTTCTCCTACGAGCAGTACTTC
j_gene: TRBJ2-7; abundance: medium-sized; d_gene: .; v_gene: TRBV30; CDR3aa: CAWSAQGNEQYF; CDR3nt: TGTGCCTGGAGTGCCCAGGGCAACGAGCAGTACTTC
j_gene: TRBJ2-1; abundance: many; d_gene: TRBD2; v_gene: TRBV6-2/TRBV6-3; CDR3aa: CASSPRLAGVYEQFF; CDR3nt: TGTGCCAGCAGCCCCCGACTAGCGGGGGTCTATGAGCAGTTCTTC
j_gene: TRBJ1-5; abundance: medium-sized; d_gene: TRBD1; v_gene: TRBV6-5; CDR3aa: CASSPDRGNQPQHF; CDR3nt: TGTGCCAGCAGTCCAGACAGGGGGAATCAGCCCCAGCATTTT
j_gene: TRBJ1-4; abundance: many; d_gene: TRBD1; v_gene: TRBV28; CDR3aa: CASTPGLGQSNEKLFF; CDR3nt: TGTGCCAGCACCCCAGGACTGGGACAGTCTAATGAAAAACTGTTTTTT